This paragraph reports one T cell receptor (beta chain). This sample is part of a study of shared clonotypes between healthy human individuals. Study-wide background: The donor group consisted of two women and a few men, aged 18 to 49. Each donor had three CD4 naive, three CD4 memory, two CD8 naive and one CD8 memory plate.

Libraries were prepared by immunoSEQ multiplex PCR; TCRdb keeps only in-frame clonotypes and omits some of them. The table lists approximately 2,000,000 clones, about 94% of them singletons, with approximately 1.7% in the top ten. Terminally differentiated effector memory CD45RA+ cells were excluded from the naive CD8 cells, which were CD45RO-negative and positively selected for CCR7. The CDR3 length is 17 residues. Germline loops: CDR1 SGHAT, CDR2 FQNNGV. Trimming took 1 base from V and 4 from J, leaving 17 bases between them. The specimen was naive CD8+ T cells from PBMCs. This chain joins TRBV11-2 and TRBJ2-1; no reliable D call. The sequence derives from a man between 18 and 29 years old in good health. Some clones in this sample may be carry-over from other donors' samples. The CDR3 DNA reads as TGTGCCAGCAGCTTAGCGCTAAGCGAACATTTGTACAATGAGCAGTTCTTC. Protein product: CASSLALSEHLYNEQFF.